Sequencing of this T cell receptor beta chain was carried out in a study of blood T cells in healthy people across ages (dated by TCRdb to between 2014 and 2016). Study-wide context: In model experiments, template switching captured roughly one uniquely barcoded TCR beta cDNA molecule for every two T cells. Age-related changes in TCR beta repertoire diversity were measured in the study by deep sequencing normalized with unique cDNA molecular identifiers. The study analyzed two additional independent replicas of 1 million unique cDNA reads from the same blood draw for two donors, one aged 18 to 30 and one aged 80 or older. The donors were divided into four age groups: young (average 16 years), middle-aged (under 40), aged (about 61) and long-lived (about 84). Donors of different ages were randomly distributed across sequencing lanes to avoid experimental bias.

Systemically healthy Caucasian individuals from Russia, approximately 39 in total and aged roughly 6 to 100 years, were included as donors. Around 9.9 milliliters of peripheral blood were collected from each donor into EDTA-treated Vacutainer tubes. Ficoll-Paque density-gradient centrifugation was used to isolate PBMCs, with at least 6.5 million per sample. Trizol reagent was used to extract total RNA from the PBMCs, yielding at least 6 micrograms per sample. For every donor, an aliquot of PBMCs went through flow cytometry to measure the percentages of naive CD45RAhigh/CD27high T cells. V is shortened by 5 bases, J by 4 bases, and the region joining them spans 14 bases. CDR1 and CDR2 (SQVTM, ANQGSEA) derive from the germline V gene. From the cysteine through the phenylalanine, the CDR3 covers 13 amino acids. Kept here is only the CDR3 DNA, which spans 39 bases and is read in frame from base 1. What the research found in general, with its limitations: Since profiling was done on bulk unsorted PBMCs, naive and antigen-experienced compartments could not be conclusively compared. As age increased, observed TCR beta diversity per million T cells dropped in a roughly linear way, and a significant reduction was already evident by age roughly 40. Compared with the aged group, more naive CD4+ T cells, fewer expanded clones and increased TCR diversity were shown by the long-lived group, suggesting age selection. The CMV infection status of donors was not known, potentially confounding age-related changes in expanded clonotypes. Estimates of total diversity from one million sequenced T cells were regarded as lower bounds and underestimates. Observed TCR beta diversity correlated strongly with the percentage of naive T cells measured by flow cytometry.

The library was prepared using 5' RACE. The run used an Illumina HiSeq 2500. A second PCR of roughly 7 to 11 cycles was performed with a sample-barcoded 5' primer and a J-beta primer mix. A unique molecular identifier was introduced onto each TCR beta cDNA molecule by a template-switch 5' adaptor carrying 12 random nucleotides. Each sample yielded at least 2.5 million CDR3-containing paired-end reads. The Mint cDNA synthesis kit, primed by a TRBC-specific oligonucleotide, was used to synthesize first-strand cDNA from all RNA. All cDNA was treated with uracil-DNA glycosylase and then went through a first 18-cycle PCR with the universal primers M1SS and BC2_uni_R. The authors' analysis ran thus. Normalization of each sample was performed by random selection of 1 million high-quality reads, each carrying a distinct molecular identifier. Instead of being binned into consensus sequences, reads that shared molecular identifiers were thrown out. MiTCR, set to a Q25 quality threshold and the strictest error-elimination algorithm, was used for CDR3 identification, clonotype clustering and error correction. A nonparametric unseen species model with Euler transformation was used to estimate lower-bound total TCR beta diversity. TCRdb reprocessing: public reads trimmed at Q25 with fastp, clones called with MiXCR, in-frame beta chains kept. Here each entry gathers all rows of one CDR3 protein and keeps the most common genes and DNA. These V and J calls derive from TCRdb rather than the authors' analysis. This sample lists hundreds of thousands of distinct CDR3 sequences; around 43% were detected once. Approximately 29% of the sample lies in the top ten.

Ten or more counts support this clonotype. Which antigen it targets is not known. No much larger clone is present one base from it, and per-base qualities are unavailable. The V gene is TRBV29-1 and the J gene is TRBJ2-5, with the D call perhaps TRBD1 or TRBD2, each one matching 6 bases. The sequenced material came from blood. The clonotype originates from a man aged 80 or over in good health. In nucleotide form, the sequence is TGCAGCGTTCGTGTCGGGGGCGGAGAGACCCAGTACTTC. This sequence encodes CSVRVGGGETQYF.